What follows are 17 T cell receptor beta chains derived from one specimen sequenced in a study of response to subunit inactivated influenza vaccine. MiXCR was run by TCRdb on the RT-PCR reads, yielding one entry per CDR3 protein. The top ten hold about 9.4% of the sample, which has a few hundred thousand distinct CDR3 sequences, approximately 21% seen once. The input for sequencing was PBMCs from blood, taken about 20 months after vaccination. The origin of the receptors is a man between 50 and 70 years old who received an inactivated influenza vaccine.

The chain carries TRBV10-3 and TRBJ1-2; weak D call: TRBD1 (5 bases). V lost 5 bases, J lost 1 base, and 5 bases lay in between. Germline V CDR1 and CDR2: ENHRY, SYGVKD. The CDR3 runs to 12 residues. CDR3 nucleotides: TGTGCCATCAGTCAGGGTAACTATGGCTACACCTTC. Translation: CAISQGNYGYTF.

This CDR3 is CASSSNLPGGRPYGYTF. CDR3 bases: TGTGCCAGCAGCTCAAATCTGCCAGGGGGCCGCCCCTATGGCTACACCTTC. The V and J genes are TRBV11-2 and TRBJ1-2, with 8 bases aligning to TRBD1. From germline, CDR1 is SGHAT and CDR2 FQNNGV. The CDR3 covers 17 residues. The V segment lost 4 bases and the J segment 4 bases; nucleotides outside the gene matches: 14.

The rearrangement joins TRBV9 to TRBJ2-5; TRBD2 matches at 8 bases. The CDR3 covers 15 residues. Germline lookup yields CDR1 SGDLS and CDR2 YYNGEE. The ends lost 0 bases at V and 1 base at J; junction bases unmatched: 2. CDR3 nucleotides: TGTGCCAGCAGCGTAGCGGGAGGGTTCCAAGAGACCCAGTACTTC. It yields the protein CASSVAGGFQETQYF.

This clonotype was seen more than once but under ten times. The chain couples TRBV10-3 to TRBJ1-3; D might be TRBD1 (6 bases). Trimming took 6 bases from V and 5 from J, leaving 8 bases between them. The CDR3 is made up of 12 amino acids. The germline gives CDR1 ENHRY, CDR2 SYGVKD. CDR3 residues: CAIRQGRNTIYF. The DNA of the CDR3 is TGTGCCATCAGACAGGGAAGAAACACCATATATTTT.

At least ten counts were recorded for this clonotype. The chain is built from TRBV20-1 and TRBJ1-5; 7 nucleotides align to TRBD1. CDR1 DFQATT and CDR2 SNEGSKA come from the germline V gene (reference sequence). There are 15 residues in the CDR3. The trim removed 5 bases at V and 3 bases at J, leaving 10 bases unmatched. The CDR3 region is CSARQGGNFNQPQHF. The CDR3 bases are TGCAGTGCTCGACAGGGAGGAAACTTCAATCAGCCCCAGCATTTT.

This clonotype occurred many times. The gene calls are TRBV4-2 and TRBJ1-1, with unresolved D. From germline, CDR1 is LGHNA and CDR2 YNFKEQ. Trimming removed 5 bases at V and 4 bases at J, with 14 bases between. This CDR3 contains 14 residues. In DNA, the CDR3 is TGTGCCAGCAGCTCACCGGGGTTCGGCACTGAAGCTTTCTTT. This translates into CASSSPGFGTEAFF.

This chain uses TRBV4-1 with TRBJ2-3, with 14 nucleotides matching TRBD2. The CDR3 has 19 residues. Germline loops: CDR1 MGHRA, CDR2 YSYEKL. Trimming removed 0 bases from V and 3 bases from J; junction bases left unmatched: 8. The CDR3 sequence: CASSQDRWGLAGVTDTQYF. For the CDR3, the DNA is TGCGCCAGCAGCCAAGATAGATGGGGACTAGCGGGAGTGACAGATACGCAGTATTTT.

CDR3 sequence: CAWSIGFNNEQFF. The CDR3 DNA reads TGTGCCTGGAGTATAGGTTTTAACAATGAGCAGTTCTTC. The V and J genes are TRBV30 and TRBJ2-1; no firm D call. The CDR3 totals 13 residues. Germline V gene lookup returns CDR1 GTSNPN and CDR2 SVGIG (reference sequence). V was shortened by 2 bases and J by 5 bases, with 10 bases between the two germline ends. The variable domain in full, completed from reference TRBV30 and TRBJ2-1, reads SQTIHQWPATLVQPVGSPLSLECTVEGTSNPNLYWYRQAAGRGLQLLFYSVGIGQISSEVPQNLSASRPQDRQFILSSKKLLLSDSGFYLCAWSIGFNNEQFFGPGTRLTVL.

In its sample, this clonotype was seen a few times. The CDR3 is CASRSGNYGYTF. For the CDR3, the DNA is TGTGCCAGCAGGTCAGGGAATTATGGCTACACCTTC. The chain links TRBV5-5 to TRBJ1-2, with D possibly being TRBD1 (5 bases). V was shortened by 5 bases and J by 5 bases, with 10 bases between the two germline ends. Looked up from germline, CDR1 is SGHKS and CDR2 is YYEKEE (reference sequence). The CDR3 spans 12 residues.

This clonotype was seen repeatedly, ten times or more. This sequence joins TRBV6-2 or TRBV6-3 and TRBJ2-2, with D possibly being TRBD2 (6 bases). From germline, CDR1 is MNHEY and CDR2 SVGEGT. The CDR3 loop spans 15 amino acids. Trimming removed 5 bases from V and 2 bases from J, with 12 bases in between. The CDR3 bases are TGTGCCAGCAGTAACGGGGGTACAAACACCGGGGAGCTGTTTTTT. Protein product: CASSNGGTNTGELFF.

Ten or more counts support this clonotype. The CDR3 nucleotides read TGTGCCAGCAGCTTAATATCCCAAGAGACCCAGTACTTC. This translates into CASSLISQETQYF. The rearrangement uses TRBV7-6 and TRBJ2-5; the D is unclear. Germline assignment: CDR1 SGHVS and CDR2 FNYEAQ. This CDR3 is built from 13 residues. The ends were cut back, 2 bases at V and 1 base at J, with 5 bases in the middle. Full variable domain (missing parts from reference TRBV7-6 and TRBJ2-5): GAGVSQSPRYKVTKRGQDVALRCDPISGHVSLYWYRQALGQGPEFLTYFNYEAQQDKSGLPNDRFSAERPEGSISTLTIQRTEQRDSAMYRCASSLISQETQYFGPGTRLLVL.

This clonotype was counted only a few times. The J gene is TRBJ1-6, the V gene TRBV12-3 or TRBV12-4, with 7 bases fitting TRBD1. The ends lost 5 bases at V and 6 bases at J; junction bases unmatched: 10. The CDR3 consists of 16 residues. The CDR3 nucleotides are TGTGCCAGCAGTCCCGCAGGAGGGGGCTCTAATTCACCCCTCCACTTT. Translating gives CASSPAGGGSNSPLHF.

This clonotype occurred a few times. A read error may account for a junction end that differs from germline. The V call is TRBV19, the J call TRBJ1-4; 7 nucleotides align to TRBD1. From germline, CDR1 is LNHDA and CDR2 SQIVND (reference sequence). This CDR3 is 14 amino acids long. The CDR3 DNA reads as TGTGCCAGTCGCCGGCACAGGGGTAATGAAAAACCGTTTTTT. Its protein product is CASRRHRGNEKPFF.

The chain links TRBV12-3 or TRBV12-4 to TRBJ2-5; 13 nucleotides line up with TRBD2. The CDR3 runs 17 residues. Unmatched junction bases numbered 11, after V lost 5 bases and J lost 5 bases. The CDR3: CASSPGLAGRSWETQYF. CDR3 DNA sequence: TGTGCCAGCAGTCCGGGACTAGCGGGGCGCTCATGGGAGACCCAGTACTTC.

The rearrangement uses TRBV4-3 and TRBJ2-7; weak D call: TRBD2 (6 bases). V gave up 0 bases and J gave up 0 bases, with 15 bases separating them. The CDR3 covers 17 residues. CDR1 and CDR2 (germline): LGHNA, YSLEER. The CDR3 reads CASSQESGTEYSYEQYF. For the CDR3, the DNA is TGCGCCAGCAGCCAAGAATCTGGGACTGAGTACTCCTACGAGCAGTACTTC.

The rearrangement uses TRBV18 and TRBJ1-2, with 7 bases identical to TRBD1. There are 12 residues in the CDR3. The germline CDR1 and CDR2 sequences are KGHSH and LQKENI. The V gene end was trimmed by 2 bases and the J gene end by 9 bases; junction bases not matched to a gene: 3. The CDR3 sequence: CASSPNRGSYTF. In DNA, the CDR3 is TGTGCCAGCTCACCAAACAGGGGTAGCTACACCTTC.

The CDR3 loop reads CASSPHRGEETQYF. In DNA, the CDR3 is TGTGCCAGCAGCCCGCATCGAGGGGAAGAGACCCAGTACTTC. The V call is TRBV11-3, the J call TRBJ2-5; D is tentatively TRBD1 or TRBD2 (5 bases each). This CDR3 spans 14 amino acids. CDR1 and CDR2 from the germline V gene are SGHNT and YENEEA. V lost 5 bases to trimming and J lost 3 bases, with 13 bases between them.